This entry lists 20 T cell receptor beta chains sequenced from one sample in a study of T cells in Graves' hyperthyroidism and ophthalmopathy. Researchers amplified the TCR beta CDR3 regions from RNA transcripts. When the TCR CDR3 underwent first-round RT-PCR, the HTBI primer set was used. In TCRdb, the multiplex PCR reads were re-called with MiXCR into one record per CDR3 protein. The table shows under 400,000 distinct CDR3 sequences, with under 25% occurring only once. Material for sequencing was blood. The origin of the receptors is a woman aged 45-60 years with Graves' hyperthyroidism.

This clonotype was counted ten times or more. The chain couples TRBV12-3 or TRBV12-4 to TRBJ2-2; D gene unclear. The CDR3 extends over 13 amino acids. The ends were cut back, 7 bases at V and 1 base at J, with 7 bases in the middle. CDR3 region: CASKAENTGELFF. The CDR3 bases are TGTGCCAGCAAGGCAGAGAACACCGGGGAGCTGTTTTTT.

In its sample, this clonotype was seen many times. This chain joins TRBV2 and TRBJ2-3; 8 bases map to TRBD2. CDR1 SNHLY and CDR2 FYNNEI come from the germline V gene. V was pared by 7 bases and J by 3 bases, with 9 bases of the junction left unmatched. The CDR3 runs 15 residues. The CDR3 loop is CASNMGREGTDTQYF. CDR3 sequence (DNA): TGTGCCAGCAATATGGGACGGGAGGGGACAGATACGCAGTATTTT.

This clonotype was recorded at least ten times. The J gene is TRBJ1-2, the V gene TRBV27; D perhaps matches TRBD1 (6 bases). CDR1 and CDR2 from the germline V gene are MNHEY and SMNVEV (reference sequence). V lost 3 bases, J lost 4 bases, and 9 bases lay in between. There are 13 residues in the CDR3. The CDR3 bases are TGTGCCAGCAGTTTTGGGGGCTCCTATGGCTACACCTTC. Translated, it gives CASSFGGSYGYTF.

Many counts were recorded for this clonotype. J is TRBJ2-4 and V is TRBV28, with 7 bases identical to TRBD1. V lost 6 bases to trimming and J lost 1 base; unmatched junction nucleotides: 12. The CDR3 extends over 17 amino acids. The germline gives CDR1 MDHEN, CDR2 SYDVKM. CDR3 in DNA: TGTGCCAGCAGCCGGCAGGGGGTGGTCTCTGCCAAAAACATTCAGTACTTC. It translates to CASSRQGVVSAKNIQYF.

This clonotype was detected only a few times. The gene calls are TRBV6-1 and TRBJ1-6, with TRBD1 identical over 7 bases. J gave up 2 bases and V 7 bases, and 5 bases lay outside the gene matches. The germline CDR1 and CDR2 sequences are MNHNS and SASEGT. The CDR3 is 15 residues long. The DNA of the CDR3 is TGTGCCAGCACCACTGACAGGGCCTATAATTCACCCCTCCACTTT. It codes for CASTTDRAYNSPLHF.

This clonotype was counted ten times or more. J is TRBJ2-1 and V is TRBV7-9; 13 nucleotides align to TRBD2. Germline trimming cut 4 bases from V and 8 bases from J; bases unmatched to any gene: 8. CDR1 SEHNR and CDR2 FQNEAQ come from the germline V gene (reference sequence). This CDR3 comprises 16 residues. The DNA of the CDR3 is TGTGCCAGCAGCTCCTGGACTAGCGGGAGTAAGGATGAGCAGTTCTTC. Residues: CASSSWTSGSKDEQFF.

The chain couples TRBV5-1 to TRBJ2-1; 7 bases fit TRBD1. This CDR3 has 15 residues. Germline CDR1 and CDR2: SGHRS and YFSETQ. The V segment lost 4 bases and the J segment 7 bases; nucleotides outside the gene matches: 11. The chain's CDR3 is CASSALDRVGNEQFF. The CDR3 DNA follows: TGCGCCAGCAGCGCCCTTGACAGGGTGGGAAATGAGCAGTTCTTC. The variable domain in full, completed from reference TRBV5-1 and TRBJ2-1, reads KAGVTQTPRYLIKTRGQQVTLSCSPISGHRSVSWYQQTPGQGLQFLFEYFSETQRNKGNFPGRFSGRQFSNSRSEMNVSTLELGDSALYLCASSALDRVGNEQFFGPGTRLTVL.

This clonotype was found many times. The chain recombines TRBV18 with TRBJ2-7; D possibly corresponds to TRBD1 (6 bases). Germline-derived CDR1 and CDR2 are KGHSH and LQKENI. V was pared by 3 bases and J by 9 bases, with 15 bases between. CDR3 length: 13 amino acids. In DNA, the CDR3 is TGTGCCAGCTCACCTTACCAGGGGATCGGGCAGTACTTC. Translated: CASSPYQGIGQYF.

The V call is TRBV5-1, the J call TRBJ2-1, with 7 bases aligning to TRBD2. The CDR3 consists of 15 residues. Losses at the gene ends were 0 bases for V and 7 bases for J; bases not matched to a gene: 7. CDR1 SGHRS and CDR2 YFSETQ come from the germline V gene. As DNA, the CDR3 is TGCGCCAGCAGCTTGGCGCGGGAGAAGTGGAATGAGCAGTTCTTC. This encodes CASSLAREKWNEQFF.

There are many counts of this clonotype. The chain employs TRBV28 and TRBJ2-7, with D possibly matching TRBD2 (6 bases). The germline V gene encodes CDR1 MDHEN and CDR2 SYDVKM. The CDR3 spans 15 residues. V was trimmed by 2 bases and J by 2 bases, leaving 13 bases between them. CDR3 sequence reads: CASSLLGGPTYEQYF. In DNA form, the CDR3 reads TGTGCCAGCAGTTTACTGGGAGGCCCAACCTACGAGCAGTACTTC.

V is TRBV2 and J is TRBJ1-6, with D unclear. The germline gives CDR1 SNHLY, CDR2 FYNNEI. The CDR3 runs 14 residues. Between the trimmed V and J ends, which lost 2 bases and 10 bases, there was a span of 12 bases. CDR3 loop: CASSERREGSPLHF. The CDR3 DNA reads TGTGCCAGCAGTGAAAGGAGGGAAGGCTCACCCCTCCACTTT. The variable domain in full, with the rest retrieved from reference TRBV2 and TRBJ1-6, is EPEVTQTPSHQVTQMGQEVILRCVPISNHLYFYWYRQILGQKVEFLVSFYNNEISEKSEIFDDQFSVERPDGSNFTLKIRSTKLEDSAMYFCASSERREGSPLHFGNGTRLTVT.

This clonotype was seen repeatedly, ten times or more. The chain carries TRBV6-1 and TRBJ1-2; D is uncertain. Germline V gives CDR1 MNHNS, CDR2 SASEGT. Trimming took 5 bases from V and 8 from J, leaving 15 bases between them. This CDR3 comprises 13 residues. As DNA, the CDR3 is TGTGCCAGCAGTTATTCGGGTTGGGAGGGCTACACCTTC. Amino acid sequence: CASSYSGWEGYTF.

The V gene is TRBV3-1, the J gene TRBJ2-5, with D possibly being TRBD1 or TRBD2 (5 bases each). V was clipped by 1 base and J by 5 bases, with 17 bases between them. The CDR3 sequence is 16 residues long. Germline CDR1 and CDR2: LGHDT and YNNKEL (reference sequence). The CDR3 sequence: CASSQGDGAPGETQYF. The CDR3 nucleotides are TGTGCCAGCAGCCAAGGAGACGGGGCGCCGGGGGAGACCCAGTACTTC.

On this clonotype itself: A much larger clone sits a single nucleotide away, making a read error possible. CDR3 coding DNA: TGTGCCAGCAGCTTAGCCGCCGGGACTAGCCACGAGCAGTACTTC. As protein: CASSLAAGTSHEQYF. The chain is built from TRBV7-2 and TRBJ2-7; TRBD2 agrees at 9 bases. CDR1 SGHTA and CDR2 FQGNSA come from the germline V gene. The CDR3 is made up of 15 amino acids. Trimming removed 0 bases from V and 5 bases from J; junction bases left unmatched: 5.

The chain uses TRBV10-2 and TRBJ2-5; 11 positions match TRBD2. CDR3 length equals 15 residues. Germline-derived CDR1 and CDR2 are WSHSY and SAAADI. The J segment lost 7 bases and the V segment lost 6 bases, leaving 10 bases of the junction unmatched. Written as DNA, the CDR3 is TGCGCCAGCAGAGTCGGGACTAGCGGAAGTCGGACCCAGTACTTC. It codes for CASRVGTSGSRTQYF.

This clonotype was observed at least ten times. V usage is TRBV5-1 and J usage is TRBJ1-4; TRBD1 matches at 9 bases. J lost 5 bases, V lost 4 bases, and 6 bases had no gene match. The CDR3 loop spans 15 amino acids. CDR1 is SGHRS and CDR2 is YFSETQ in the germline V gene. The CDR3 loop is CASSPDGQGNEKLFF. The CDR3 nucleotides are TGCGCCAGCAGCCCGGACGGACAGGGGAATGAAAAACTGTTTTTT.

This clonotype was seen ten or more times. As DNA, the CDR3 is TGTGCCAGCGTCGGACAGCTGGTGGGCTCACCCCTCCACTTT. It translates to CASVGQLVGSPLHF. The genes are TRBV12-3 or TRBV12-4 and TRBJ1-6; tentative D call: TRBD1 (6 bases). The ends were cut back, 8 bases at V and 10 bases at J, with 18 bases in the middle. The length of the CDR3 is 14 residues.

This clonotype has more than one count but fewer than ten. This may be a read error: a much more frequent sequence differs by one nucleotide. This likely comes from a read error, as the CDR3 has no conserved phenylalanine or tryptophan at its end. The J gene is TRBJ2-7, the V gene TRBV3-1, with D possibly being TRBD1 (6 bases). The V end lost 7 bases, the J end lost 6 bases, and 13 bases lay between the germline ends. CDR1 LGHDT and CDR2 YNNKEL come from the germline V gene (reference sequence). There are 12 residues in the CDR3. CDR3: CASTRTGLEQYL. The DNA of the CDR3 is TGTGCCAGCACCCGAACAGGGCTCGAGCAGTACCTC.

The chain employs TRBV28 and TRBJ1-5, with TRBD1 matching 9 bases. This CDR3 spans 15 amino acids. The junction had 10 bases not matched to a gene; V was cut back by 6 bases and J by 7 bases. Germline CDR1 and CDR2: MDHEN and SYDVKM. The CDR3 loop reads CASSSGTGYRQPQHF. CDR3 sequence (DNA): TGTGCCAGCAGCTCCGGGACAGGGTATAGGCAGCCCCAGCATTTT.

The rearrangement uses TRBV5-1 and TRBJ2-1; 10 nucleotides line up with TRBD2. CDR1 and CDR2 (germline): SGHRS, YFSETQ. After removal of 3 bases from V and 4 bases from J, the junction contained 10 bases not matched to a gene. This CDR3 has 17 residues. The CDR3 protein is CASSWGLATLLYNEQFF. The CDR3, as DNA: TGCGCCAGCAGCTGGGGACTAGCGACTCTCCTTTACAATGAGCAGTTCTTC. The variable domain in full, completed from reference TRBV5-1 and TRBJ2-1, reads KAGVTQTPRYLIKTRGQQVTLSCSPISGHRSVSWYQQTPGQGLQFLFEYFSETQRNKGNFPGRFSGRQFSNSRSEMNVSTLELGDSALYLCASSWGLATLLYNEQFFGPGTRLTVL.